This TCR beta chain was observed in a study of shared clonotypes between healthy human individuals. This clone was recorded a few times. Execution of the assay was at deep level. Loaded into unsorted PBMC replicate PCRs was roughly 310 ng DNA, roughly 30,000 T cell genomes. TCRdb's table, derived via immunoSEQ multiplex PCR, lists solely in-frame clones and lacks some. The sample holds 400,000 to 550,000 clones; 70% to 85% are singletons and the top ten take roughly 12%. CDR1 SGHDN and CDR2 FVKESK come from the germline V gene. CDR3 length equals 13 residues. Trimming cost V 7 bases and J 3 bases, with 13 bases left between them.

Sequencing was performed on PBMCs. This sequence joins TRBV14 and TRBJ2-7; D gene unclear. This clonotype was obtained from a woman between 40 and 50 years old in good health. Some clones in this sample may be carry-over from other donors' samples. CDR3 DNA sequence: TGTGCCAGCACCCCCGGGTCCTACTACGAGCAGTACTTC. It translates to CASTPGSYYEQYF.